The 5 T cell receptor beta chains reported below all come from one sample, sequenced in a study of CD8 T cells in Susac syndrome (dated by TCRdb to the late 2010s). The library was generated by the immunoSEQ multiplex PCR assay. RNA was extracted using the RNeasy kit, and about 0.5 to 1 ug of the RNA was reverse transcribed with random hexamers. TCRdb redid the processing of the public reads, applying fastp at Q25 and MiXCR, and retained in-frame beta chains. Rows are combined by CDR3 protein, so each entry shows the most common genes and DNA. This sample holds around 220,000 distinct CDR3 sequences; about 90% were observed only once. The ten biggest clones cover over 0.1% of the sample. The sample taken for sequencing was CD8+ T cells from PBMCs. These receptors were taken from a human donor with multiple sclerosis.

The rearrangement uses TRBV6-9 and TRBJ2-5; 12 bases match TRBD2. Germline V CDR1 and CDR2: MNHGY, SVAAGI. The CDR3 length is 15 residues. The V segment lost 10 bases and the J segment 2 bases; nucleotides outside the gene matches: 8. CDR3 sequence: CANSTSGGFQETQYF. The CDR3 DNA reads as TGTGCCAACTCGACTAGCGGGGGATTTCAAGAGACCCAGTACTTC.

In the case of this clonotype: At one end the junction does not follow the germline gene, possibly because of a read error. This chain joins TRBV7-9 and TRBJ1-3; no clear D gene. This CDR3 contains 15 residues. CDR1 and CDR2 (germline): SEHNR, FQNEAQ (reference sequence). CDR3 residues: CASSLVAGSENTIYF. The CDR3 DNA reads as TGTGCCAGCAGCTTAGTCGCGGGCTCTGAAAACACCATATATTTT. Complete variable domain (other parts from reference TRBV7-9 and TRBJ1-3): DTGVSQNPRHKITKRGQNVTFRCDPISEHNRLYWYRQTLGQGPEFLTYFQNEAQLEKSRLLSDRFSAERPKGSFSTLEIQRTEQGDSAMYLCASSLVAGSENTIYFGEGSWLTVV.

The gene calls are TRBV9 and TRBJ2-2; D is perhaps TRBD1 or TRBD2 (5 bases each). Germline V lookup: CDR1 SGDLS, CDR2 YYNGEE. The CDR3 has 15 amino acids. V gave up 0 bases and J gave up 1 base, with 7 bases separating them. CDR3 amino acids: CASSVVGGNTGELFF. CDR3 nucleotides: TGTGCCAGCAGCGTAGTTGGGGGGAACACCGGGGAGCTGTTTTTT.

The V gene is TRBV12-3 or TRBV12-4, the J gene TRBJ2-7, with D possibly called TRBD1 or TRBD2 (5 bases each). The CDR3 length is 15 residues. V was pared by 2 bases and J by 4 bases, with 15 bases between. CDR3 sequence: CASSLRGEGRYEQYF. DNA for the CDR3: TGTGCCAGCAGTTTAAGGGGTGAGGGTAGATACGAGCAGTACTTC.

The rearrangement uses TRBV7-9 and TRBJ1-5, with 7 positions matching TRBD1. V lost 1 base, J lost 3 bases, and 3 bases stayed unmatched. From germline, CDR1 is SEHNR and CDR2 FQNEAQ (reference sequence). The CDR3 spans 15 residues. CDR3: CASSLGGTANQPQHF. The CDR3 bases are TGTGCCAGCAGCTTAGGGGGGACAGCCAATCAGCCCCAGCATTTT.